These T cell receptor beta chains were read from a single sample in a study of blood T cell repertoires in COVID-19. Profiled with immunoSEQ multiplex PCR; TCRdb holds only in-frame clones, not every one. The sample holds 200,000 or so clones; 75% to 90% are singletons and the top ten take under 4%. What was sequenced was PBMCs or T cells enriched from blood (not recorded which). The receptors stem from a woman aged 40 to 50 with acute COVID-19. Both conserved end residues are part of each CDR3. The D gene is left open where the match is weak. Clone size is shown for a subset of rows, as once, few, many or a class of expanded clone.

TRBD1 | TRBJ1-4 | TRBV5-4 | - | CASSPTGGQEKLFF | TGTGCCAGCAGCCCTACAGGGGGACAAGAAAAACTGTTTTTT
TRBD1 | TRBJ1-2 | TRBV19 | - | CASSTKTGFYGYTF | TGTGCCAGTAGTACCAAGACAGGGTTCTATGGCTACACCTTC
TRBD1 | TRBJ2-1 | TRBV9 | - | CASSVGGTGGSEQFF | TGTGCCAGCAGCGTAGGGGGGACAGGGGGTTCTGAGCAGTTCTTC
- | TRBJ1-2 | TRBV9 | - | CASSVGRGSYGYTF | TGTGCCAGCAGCGTAGGTAGGGGGAGCTATGGCTACACCTTC
- | TRBJ1-5 | TRBV7-8 | once | CASSLIEQINQPQHF | TGTGCCAGCAGCTTAATCGAACAGATCAATCAGCCCCAGCATTTT
TRBD2 | TRBJ2-1 | TRBV7-6 | - | CASSSETSGGRNEQFF | TGTGCCAGCAGCTCGGAGACTAGCGGGGGACGTAATGAGCAGTTCTTC
TRBD2 | TRBJ2-1 | TRBV5-1 | - | CASSLGRTSGGTLEQFF | TGCGCCAGCAGCTTGGGGAGGACTAGCGGGGGGACCCTAGAGCAGTTCTTC
- | TRBJ1-2 | TRBV6-5 | once | CASRAPGRAWDGYTF | TGTGCCAGCAGGGCCCCCGGGAGGGCCTGGGATGGCTACACCTTC
TRBD1 | TRBJ1-2 | TRBV5-1 | - | CATTGGHGYTF | TGCGCCACCACAGGGGGCCATGGCTACACCTTC
- | TRBJ1-1 | TRBV5-1 | few | CASSPNRGYQGNTEAFF | TGCGCCAGCAGTCCCAATAGGGGATACCAGGGGAACACTGAAGCTTTCTTT
TRBD1 | TRBJ1-4 | TRBV13 | - | CASSLRQGRGKLFF | TGTGCCAGCAGCCTGCGACAGGGAAGGGGGAAACTGTTTTTT
- | TRBJ2-1 | TRBV24-1 | - | CATSDTRGPGDNEQFF | TGTGCCACCAGTGACACTCGGGGACCGGGGGACAATGAGCAGTTCTTC
- | TRBJ1-1 | TRBV7-2 | - | CASSSGQNTEAFF | TGTGCCAGCAGCTCCGGACAGAACACTGAAGCTTTCTTT
- | TRBJ1-1 | TRBV27 | once | CASSLSLQSNTEAFF | TGTGCCAGCAGTTTATCGTTACAGTCGAACACTGAAGCTTTCTTT
- | TRBJ1-2 | TRBV18 | - | CASSPQGVDYGYTF | TGTGCCAGCTCACCACAAGGGGTAGACTATGGCTACACCTTC
- | TRBJ1-2 | TRBV29-1 | few | CSTQQGNGYTF | TGCAGCACACAACAGGGAAATGGCTACACCTTC
TRBD2 | TRBJ2-2 | TRBV4-1 | - | CASTKDTAGYTGELFF | TGCGCCAGCACAAAAGACACAGCGGGGTACACCGGGGAGCTGTTTTTT
TRBD2 | TRBJ2-1 | TRBV5-1 | - | CASSLVTSGGKEQFF | TGCGCCAGCAGCTTGGTTACTAGCGGGGGGAAAGAGCAGTTCTTC
TRBD1 | TRBJ1-2 | TRBV19 | once | CASSIKPGQTVPYGYTF | TGTGCCAGTAGTATAAAACCGGGACAGACGGTACCATATGGCTACACCTTC
- | TRBJ2-3 | TRBV19 | - | CASSIGGGALTDTQYF | TGTGCCAGTAGTATCGGAGGAGGGGCTCTGACAGATACGCAGTATTTT
- | TRBJ2-5 | TRBV7-9 | - | CASSLAGGETQYF | TGTGCCAGCAGCTTAGCGGGGGGAGAGACCCAGTACTTC
TRBD1 | TRBJ1-2 | TRBV24-1 | - | CATSDTGQGNYGYTF | TGTGCCACCAGTGATACCGGACAGGGAAACTATGGCTACACCTTC
TRBD1 | TRBJ1-5 | TRBV30 | - | CAWKTGGYPSQPQHF | TGTGCCTGGAAAACAGGGGGATATCCGAGTCAGCCCCAGCATTTT
TRBD1 | TRBJ1-5 | TRBV28 | - | CASSTSGGASNQPQHF | TGTGCCAGCAGCACCTCAGGGGGTGCGAGCAATCAGCCCCAGCATTTT
TRBD2 | TRBJ2-5 | TRBV5-4 | - | CASTERGGSQETQYF | TGTGCCAGCACTGAGCGGGGGGGCAGCCAAGAGACCCAGTACTTC
TRBD1 | TRBJ1-3 | TRBV29-1 | - | CSVTDRAGNTIYF | TGCAGCGTCACCGACAGGGCTGGAAACACCATATATTTT
TRBD1 | TRBJ1-2 | TRBV7-2 | - | CASSLGQGVSSGYTF | TGTGCCAGCAGCTTAGGACAGGGGGTCAGTTCTGGCTACACCTTC
TRBD1 | TRBJ2-3 | TRBV5-1 | - | CASSARDRDGTDTQYF | TGCGCCAGCAGCGCAAGAGACAGGGATGGGACAGATACGCAGTATTTT
- | TRBJ1-1 | TRBV28 | - | CASSGPGSLAFF | TGTGCCAGCAGTGGTCCAGGGTCCTTGGCTTTCTTT
- | TRBJ1-2 | TRBV29-1 | - | CSVDGVYGYTF | TGCAGCGTTGACGGGGTCTATGGCTACACCTTC
- | TRBJ1-1 | TRBV29-1 | - | CSARDIEAFF | TGCAGCGCTCGGGACATTGAAGCTTTCTTT
TRBD1 | TRBJ1-6 | TRBV27 | few | CASSLSRTGLVSPLHF | TGTGCCAGCAGTTTATCCCGGACAGGGTTGGTATCACCCCTCCACTTT
TRBD1 | TRBJ1-6 | TRBV5-1 | few | CASSLVGTGGSYNSPLHF | TGCGCCAGCAGCTTGGTGGGGACAGGGGGCTCCTATAATTCACCCCTCCACTTT
- | TRBJ1-6 | TRBV6-1 | - | CASSERSNRVGSPLHF | TGTGCCAGCAGTGAAAGAAGTAACAGGGTGGGTTCACCCCTCCACTTT
TRBD2 | TRBJ2-2 | TRBV19 | - | CASSMIAGGRGGTGELFF | TGTGCCAGTAGTATGATAGCGGGGGGCCGCGGTGGCACCGGGGAGCTGTTTTTT
- | TRBJ2-3 | TRBV11-3 | - | CASSFYTDTQYF | TGTGCCAGCAGCTTTTACACAGATACGCAGTATTTT
TRBD1 | TRBJ2-1 | TRBV6-6 | - | CASSPLGTPGQGIRSYNEQFF | TGTGCCAGCAGTCCACTAGGTACTCCGGGACAGGGAATTCGCTCCTACAATGAGCAGTTCTTC
TRBD2 | TRBJ2-5 | TRBV3-1/TRBV3-2 | once | CASSQELLARETQYF | TGTGCCAGCAGCCAAGAACTACTAGCGAGAGAGACCCAGTACTTC
TRBD2 | TRBJ2-1 | TRBV2 | once | CASAGGDEQFF | TGTGCCAGCGCGGGGGGGGATGAGCAGTTCTTC
- | TRBJ1-5 | TRBV2 | - | CASNSPGRAGGQPQHF | TGTGCCAGCAATTCACCTGGAAGGGCCGGAGGTCAGCCCCAGCATTTT
TRBD2 | TRBJ2-5 | TRBV5-5 | - | CASSPQVPREGPQYF | TGTGCCAGCAGCCCCCAGGTCCCCCGGGAGGGTCCCCAGTACTTC
- | TRBJ1-1 | TRBV12-3/TRBV12-4 | - | CASSRRGAEAFF | TGTGCCAGCAGCCGGCGGGGGGCTGAAGCTTTCTTT
- | TRBJ1-1 | TRBV28 | once | CASSSPDSENTEAFF | TGTGCCAGCAGTTCCCCCGACAGCGAGAACACTGAAGCTTTCTTT
- | TRBJ1-6 | TRBV27 | few | CASSLRKGSSYNSPLHF | TGTGCCAGCAGTTTAAGGAAAGGGAGCTCCTATAATTCACCCCTCCACTTT
TRBD2 | TRBJ2-1 | TRBV2 | - | CASSGTTSGGALYNEQFF | TGTGCCAGCAGTGGAACGACTAGCGGGGGGGCCTTGTACAATGAGCAGTTCTTC
- | TRBJ1-1 | TRBV27 | - | CASSSPGMNTEAFF | TGTGCCAGCAGCTCTCCAGGAATGAACACTGAAGCTTTCTTT
- | TRBJ2-3 | TRBV5-6 | - | CASSFLPDTQYF | TGTGCCAGCAGCTTCCTCCCGGATACGCAGTATTTT
TRBD2 | TRBJ2-2 | TRBV27 | - | CASRISGGYTGELFF | TGTGCCAGCAGGATTAGCGGGGGGTACACCGGGGAGCTGTTTTTT